This TCR beta chain was sequenced during a study of blood T cell repertoires in COVID-19. In the study overall: Sites in the United States, Italy and Spain provided acute and convalescent COVID-19 samples. Sources were T cells, B-cell-depleted T cells, or PBMCs; the material itself was cDNA or gDNA.

V lost 3 bases, J lost 7 bases, and 4 bases stayed unmatched. In germline, CDR1 is DFQATT, CDR2 SNEGSKA (reference sequence). CDR3 length: 13 amino acids. Source study methods: Reference gene primers were amplified, and this amplification served to estimate nucleated cell counts. Only in-frame clones appear in the TCRdb table, and some are missing; sequencing was by immunoSEQ multiplex PCR. V, J and clone size derive from that table, while D and trimming were established from the DNA sequence. The sample holds approximately 46,000 clones; 91% are singletons and the top ten take under 8.5%. The sample taken for sequencing was peripheral blood. The sequence was collected from an older man with active COVID-19. The V call is TRBV20-1, the J call TRBJ1-5, with TRBD1 matching over 9 bases. CDR3 nucleotide sequence: TGCAGTGCTAGTCGGGACAGGGAGCAGCCCCAGCATTTT. This gives the protein CSASRDREQPQHF.